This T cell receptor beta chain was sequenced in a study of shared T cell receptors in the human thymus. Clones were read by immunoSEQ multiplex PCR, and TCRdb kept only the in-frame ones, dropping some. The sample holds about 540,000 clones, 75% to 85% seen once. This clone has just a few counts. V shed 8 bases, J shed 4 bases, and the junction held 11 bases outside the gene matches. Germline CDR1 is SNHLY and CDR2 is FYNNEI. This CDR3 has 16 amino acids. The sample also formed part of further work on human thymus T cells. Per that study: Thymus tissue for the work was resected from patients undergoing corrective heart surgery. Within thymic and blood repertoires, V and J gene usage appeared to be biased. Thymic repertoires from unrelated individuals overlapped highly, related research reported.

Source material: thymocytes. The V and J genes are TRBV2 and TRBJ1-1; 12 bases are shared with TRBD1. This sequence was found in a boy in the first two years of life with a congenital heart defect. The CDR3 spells CASEPGTGGDGTEAFF. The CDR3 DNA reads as TGTGCCAGCGAGCCCGGGACAGGGGGCGACGGCACTGAAGCTTTCTTT.